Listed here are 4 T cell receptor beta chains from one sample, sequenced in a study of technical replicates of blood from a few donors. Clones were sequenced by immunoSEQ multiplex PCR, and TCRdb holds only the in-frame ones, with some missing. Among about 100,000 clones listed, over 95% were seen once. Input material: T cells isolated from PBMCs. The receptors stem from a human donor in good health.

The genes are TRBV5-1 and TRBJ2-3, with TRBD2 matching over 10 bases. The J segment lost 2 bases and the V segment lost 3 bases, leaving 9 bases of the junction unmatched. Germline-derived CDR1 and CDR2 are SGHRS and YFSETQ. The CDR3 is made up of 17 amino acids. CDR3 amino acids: CASSSGGLARITDTQYF. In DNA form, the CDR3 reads TGCGCCAGCAGCTCGGGGGGACTAGCGAGAATCACAGATACGCAGTATTTT.

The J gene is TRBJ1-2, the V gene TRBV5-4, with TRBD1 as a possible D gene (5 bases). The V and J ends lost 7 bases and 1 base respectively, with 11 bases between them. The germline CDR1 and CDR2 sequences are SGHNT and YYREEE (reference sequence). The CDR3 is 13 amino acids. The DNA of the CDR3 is TGTGCCAGCGCGGGGGGGGGTAACTATGGCTACACCTTC. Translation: CASAGGGNYGYTF.

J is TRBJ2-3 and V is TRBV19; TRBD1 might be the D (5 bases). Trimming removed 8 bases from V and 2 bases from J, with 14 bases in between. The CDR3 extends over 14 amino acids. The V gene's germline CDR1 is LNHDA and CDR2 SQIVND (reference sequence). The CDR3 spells CASRIDSFTDTQYF. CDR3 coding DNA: TGTGCCAGTCGGATCGACAGTTTCACAGATACGCAGTATTTT.

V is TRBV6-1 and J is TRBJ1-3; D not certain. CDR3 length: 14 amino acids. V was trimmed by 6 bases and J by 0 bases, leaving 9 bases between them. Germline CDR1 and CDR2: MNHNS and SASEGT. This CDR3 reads CASRDSRSGNTIYF. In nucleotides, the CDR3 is TGTGCCAGCAGGGACTCCCGCTCTGGAAACACCATATATTTT.